This T cell receptor beta chain was retrieved from a study of Tregs in tolerant kidney transplant recipients. Broader study findings: This study did not directly address biological reproducibility. Findings come from small patient numbers and require larger validation.

Trimming left V 0 bases short and J 6 bases short, with 17 bases between. Germline V gives CDR1 SGHNT, CDR2 YENEEA. The CDR3 contains 17 residues. Assay: immunoSEQ multiplex PCR; the TCRdb copy retains only in-frame clones and omits some. Among under 300,000 clones listed, roughly four fifths were seen once. Of note for this clone: The antigen is undetermined.

The chain has TRBV11-3 and TRBJ2-2; D could derive from TRBD1 or TRBD2 (5 bases each). The TCR originated in a human donor in good health. Sequenced: CD4+ T cells from blood. The CDR3 is CASSLDLGGSGAGELFF. CDR3 DNA sequence: TGTGCCAGCAGCTTAGATCTTGGGGGTTCGGGCGCCGGGGAGCTGTTTTTT.